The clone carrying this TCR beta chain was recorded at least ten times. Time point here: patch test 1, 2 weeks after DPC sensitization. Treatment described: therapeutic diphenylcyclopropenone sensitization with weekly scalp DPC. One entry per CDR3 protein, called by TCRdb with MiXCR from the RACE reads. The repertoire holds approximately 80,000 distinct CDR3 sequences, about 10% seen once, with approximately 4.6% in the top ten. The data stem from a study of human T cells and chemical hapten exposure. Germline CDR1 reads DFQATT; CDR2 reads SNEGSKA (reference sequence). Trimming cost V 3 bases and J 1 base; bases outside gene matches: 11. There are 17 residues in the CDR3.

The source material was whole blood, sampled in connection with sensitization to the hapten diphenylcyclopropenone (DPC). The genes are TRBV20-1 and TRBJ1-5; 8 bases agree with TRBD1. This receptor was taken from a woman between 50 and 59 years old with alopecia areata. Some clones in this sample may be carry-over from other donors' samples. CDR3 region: CSASGPMTGASNQPQHF. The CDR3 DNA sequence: TGCAGTGCTAGCGGCCCCATGACAGGGGCGAGCAATCAGCCCCAGCATTTT.